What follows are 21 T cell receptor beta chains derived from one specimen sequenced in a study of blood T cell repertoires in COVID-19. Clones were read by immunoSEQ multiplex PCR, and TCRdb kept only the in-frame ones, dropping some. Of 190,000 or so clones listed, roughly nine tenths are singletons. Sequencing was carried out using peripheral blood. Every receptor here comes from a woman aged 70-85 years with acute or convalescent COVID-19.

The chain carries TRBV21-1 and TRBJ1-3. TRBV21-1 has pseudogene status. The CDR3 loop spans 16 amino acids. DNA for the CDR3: TGTGCCAGCAGCAAAGGAGGATGGGAGGGGGGAAACACCATATATTTT. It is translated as CASSKGGWEGGNTIYF.

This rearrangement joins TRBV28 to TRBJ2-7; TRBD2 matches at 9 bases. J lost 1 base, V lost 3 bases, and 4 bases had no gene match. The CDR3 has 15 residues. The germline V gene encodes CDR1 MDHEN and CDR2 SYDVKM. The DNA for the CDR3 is TGTGCCAGCAGTTTGGGGCTAGCGGGGTCCTACGAGCAGTACTTC. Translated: CASSLGLAGSYEQYF.

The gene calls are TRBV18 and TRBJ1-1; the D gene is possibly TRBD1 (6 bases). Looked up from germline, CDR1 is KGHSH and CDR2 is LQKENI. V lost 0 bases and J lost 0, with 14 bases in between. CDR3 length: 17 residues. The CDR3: CASSPPAGAALNTEAFF. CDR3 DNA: TGTGCCAGCTCACCACCGGCGGGGGCAGCGCTGAACACTGAAGCTTTCTTT.

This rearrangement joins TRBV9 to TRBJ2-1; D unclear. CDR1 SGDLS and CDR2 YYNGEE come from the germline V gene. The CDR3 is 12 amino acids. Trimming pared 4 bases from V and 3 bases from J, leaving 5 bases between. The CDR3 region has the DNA TGTGCCAGCAGCTCCAACTACAATGAGCAGTTCTTC. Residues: CASSSNYNEQFF. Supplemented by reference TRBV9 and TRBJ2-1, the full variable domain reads DSGVTQTPKHLITATGQRVTLRCSPRSGDLSVYWYQQSLDQGLQFLIQYYNGEERAKGNILERFSAQQFPDLHSELNLSSLELGDSALYFCASSSNYNEQFFGPGTRLTVL.

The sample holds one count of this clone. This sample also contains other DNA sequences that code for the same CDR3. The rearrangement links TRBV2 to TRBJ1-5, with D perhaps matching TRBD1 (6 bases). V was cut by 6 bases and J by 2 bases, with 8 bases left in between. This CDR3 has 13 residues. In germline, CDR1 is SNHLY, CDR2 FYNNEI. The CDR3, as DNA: TGTGCCAGCAGAGGGGGAGGCAATCAGCCCCAGCATTTT. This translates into CASRGGGNQPQHF. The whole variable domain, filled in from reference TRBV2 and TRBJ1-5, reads EPEVTQTPSHQVTQMGQEVILRCVPISNHLYFYWYRQILGQKVEFLVSFYNNEISEKSEIFDDQFSVERPDGSNFTLKIRSTKLEDSAMYFCASRGGGNQPQHFGDGTRLSIL.

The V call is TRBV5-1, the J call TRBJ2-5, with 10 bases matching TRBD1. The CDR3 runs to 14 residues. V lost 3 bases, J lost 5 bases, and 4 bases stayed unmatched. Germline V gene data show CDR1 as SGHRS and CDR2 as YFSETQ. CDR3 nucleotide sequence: TGCGCCAGCAGCTATAGACAGGGGGCGGAGACCCAGTACTTC. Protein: CASSYRQGAETQYF.

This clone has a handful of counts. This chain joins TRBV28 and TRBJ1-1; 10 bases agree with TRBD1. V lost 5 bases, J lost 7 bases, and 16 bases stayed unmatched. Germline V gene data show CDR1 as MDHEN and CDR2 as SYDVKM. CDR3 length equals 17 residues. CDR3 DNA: TGTGCCAGCAGTGCCGCCGGGACAGGGGTAATTATTGGTGAAGCTTTCTTT. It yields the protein CASSAAGTGVIIGEAFF.

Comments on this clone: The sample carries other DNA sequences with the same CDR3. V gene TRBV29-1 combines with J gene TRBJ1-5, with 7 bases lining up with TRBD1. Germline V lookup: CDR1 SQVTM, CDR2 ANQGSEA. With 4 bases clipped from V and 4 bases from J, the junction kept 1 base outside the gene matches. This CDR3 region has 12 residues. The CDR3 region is CSVGQGNQPQHF. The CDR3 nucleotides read TGCAGCGTTGGACAGGGTAATCAGCCCCAGCATTTT.

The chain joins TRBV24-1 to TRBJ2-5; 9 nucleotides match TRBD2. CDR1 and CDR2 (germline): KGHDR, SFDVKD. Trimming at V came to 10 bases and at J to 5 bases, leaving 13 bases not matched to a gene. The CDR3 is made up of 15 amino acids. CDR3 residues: CATAQAGGPRETQYF. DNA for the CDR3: TGTGCCACTGCCCAGGCGGGAGGGCCCAGGGAGACCCAGTACTTC.

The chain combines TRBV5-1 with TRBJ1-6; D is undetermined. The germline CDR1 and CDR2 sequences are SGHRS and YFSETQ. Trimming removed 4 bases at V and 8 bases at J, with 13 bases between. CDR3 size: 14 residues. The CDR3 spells CASSPGFTDSPLHF. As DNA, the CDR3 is TGCGCCAGCAGCCCCGGGTTTACCGATTCACCCCTCCACTTT.

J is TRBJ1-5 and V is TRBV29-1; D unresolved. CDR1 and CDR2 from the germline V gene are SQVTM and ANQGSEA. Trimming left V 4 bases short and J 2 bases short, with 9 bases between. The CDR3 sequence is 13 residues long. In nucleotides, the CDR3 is TGCAGCGTTGTCTCCGGGGGCAATCAGCCCCAGCATTTT. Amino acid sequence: CSVVSGGNQPQHF. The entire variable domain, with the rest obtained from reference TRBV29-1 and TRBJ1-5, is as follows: SAVISQKPSRDICQRGTSLTIQCQVDSQVTMMFWYRQQPGQSLTLIATANQGSEATYESGFVIDKFPISRPNLTFSTLTVSNMSPEDSSIYLCSVVSGGNQPQHFGDGTRLSIL.

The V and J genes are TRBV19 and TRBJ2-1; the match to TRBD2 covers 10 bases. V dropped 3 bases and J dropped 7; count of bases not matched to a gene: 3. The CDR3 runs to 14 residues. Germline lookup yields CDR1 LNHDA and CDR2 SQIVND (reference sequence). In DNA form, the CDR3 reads TGTGCCAGTAGTATCTATAGCGGGAGGAATGAGCAGTTCTTC. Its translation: CASSIYSGRNEQFF.

CDR3 protein: CASSLDINEQFF. CDR3 in DNA: TGTGCCAGCAGCTTGGATATCAATGAGCAGTTCTTC. This sequence joins TRBV5-4 and TRBJ2-1; D is unclear. Per the germline V gene, CDR1 is SGHNT and CDR2 is YYREEE (reference sequence). Trimming removed 0 bases from V and 6 bases from J, with 4 bases in between. The CDR3 is 12 residues long. Full variable domain (remainder filled in from reference TRBV5-4 and TRBJ2-1): ETGVTQSPTHLIKTRGQQVTLRCSSQSGHNTVSWYQQALGQGPQFIFQYYREEENGRGNFPPRFSGLQFPNYSSELNVNALELDDSALYLCASSLDINEQFFGPGTRLTVL.

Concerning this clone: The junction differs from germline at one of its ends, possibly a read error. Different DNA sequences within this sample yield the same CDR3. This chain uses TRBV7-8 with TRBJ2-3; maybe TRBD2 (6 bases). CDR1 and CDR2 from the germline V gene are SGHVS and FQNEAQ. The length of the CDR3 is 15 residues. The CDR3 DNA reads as TGCGCCAGCAGCCCCCGGGGGTCGATGGGCGATACGCAGTATTTT. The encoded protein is CASSPRGSMGDTQYF.

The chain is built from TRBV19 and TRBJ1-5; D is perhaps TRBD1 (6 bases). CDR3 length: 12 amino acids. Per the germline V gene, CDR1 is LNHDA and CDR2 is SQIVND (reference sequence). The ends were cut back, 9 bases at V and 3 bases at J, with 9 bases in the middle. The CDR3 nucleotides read TGTGCCAGCGGACAGCACAATCAGCCCCAGCATTTT. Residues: CASGQHNQPQHF. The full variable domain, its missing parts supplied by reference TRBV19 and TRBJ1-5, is DGGITQSPKYLFRKEGQNVTLSCEQNLNHDAMYWYRQDPGQGLRLIYYSQIVNDFQKGDIAEGYSVSREKKESFPLTVTSAQKNPTAFYLCASGQHNQPQHFGDGTRLSIL.

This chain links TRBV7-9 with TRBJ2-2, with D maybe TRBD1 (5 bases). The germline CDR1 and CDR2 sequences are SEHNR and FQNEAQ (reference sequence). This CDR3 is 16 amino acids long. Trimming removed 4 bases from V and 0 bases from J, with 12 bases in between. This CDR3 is CASSSRRTPNTGELFF. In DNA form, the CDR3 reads TGTGCCAGCAGCTCCCGTCGGACACCGAACACCGGGGAGCTGTTTTTT.

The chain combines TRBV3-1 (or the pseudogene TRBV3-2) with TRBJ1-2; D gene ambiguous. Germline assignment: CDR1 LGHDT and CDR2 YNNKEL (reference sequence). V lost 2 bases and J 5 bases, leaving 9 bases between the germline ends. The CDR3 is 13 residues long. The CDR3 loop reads CASSQLQLYGYTF. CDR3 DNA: TGTGCCAGCAGCCAACTACAGCTTTATGGCTACACCTTC.

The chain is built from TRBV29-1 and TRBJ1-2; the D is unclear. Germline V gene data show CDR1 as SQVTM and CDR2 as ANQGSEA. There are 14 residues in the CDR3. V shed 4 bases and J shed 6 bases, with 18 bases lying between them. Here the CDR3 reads CSVGNTELSDGYTF. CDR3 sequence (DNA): TGCAGCGTTGGAAATACAGAGCTTTCGGATGGCTACACCTTC.

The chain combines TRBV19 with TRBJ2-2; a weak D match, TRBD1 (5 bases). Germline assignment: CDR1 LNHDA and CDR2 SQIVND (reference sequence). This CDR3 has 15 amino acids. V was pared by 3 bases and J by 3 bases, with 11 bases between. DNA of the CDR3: TGTGCCAGTAGTATCCGGACAAGAGACACCGGGGAGCTGTTTTTT. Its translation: CASSIRTRDTGELFF. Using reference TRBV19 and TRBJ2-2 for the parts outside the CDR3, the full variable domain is DGGITQSPKYLFRKEGQNVTLSCEQNLNHDAMYWYRQDPGQGLRLIYYSQIVNDFQKGDIAEGYSVSREKKESFPLTVTSAQKNPTAFYLCASSIRTRDTGELFFGEGSRLTVL.

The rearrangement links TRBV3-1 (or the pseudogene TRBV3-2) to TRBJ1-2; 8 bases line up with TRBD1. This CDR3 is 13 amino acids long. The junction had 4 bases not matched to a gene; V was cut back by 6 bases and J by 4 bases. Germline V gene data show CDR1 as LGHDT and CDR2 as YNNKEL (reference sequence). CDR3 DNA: TGTGCCAGCAGTCAACAGGGGGTCTATGGCTACACCTTC. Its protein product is CASSQQGVYGYTF.

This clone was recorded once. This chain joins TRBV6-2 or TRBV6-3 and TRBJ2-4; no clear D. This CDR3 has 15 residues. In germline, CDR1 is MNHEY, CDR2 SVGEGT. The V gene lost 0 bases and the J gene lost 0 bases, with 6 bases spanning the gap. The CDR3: CASSYSAVAKNIQYF. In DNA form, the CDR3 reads TGTGCCAGCAGTTACTCGGCAGTAGCCAAAAACATTCAGTACTTC.